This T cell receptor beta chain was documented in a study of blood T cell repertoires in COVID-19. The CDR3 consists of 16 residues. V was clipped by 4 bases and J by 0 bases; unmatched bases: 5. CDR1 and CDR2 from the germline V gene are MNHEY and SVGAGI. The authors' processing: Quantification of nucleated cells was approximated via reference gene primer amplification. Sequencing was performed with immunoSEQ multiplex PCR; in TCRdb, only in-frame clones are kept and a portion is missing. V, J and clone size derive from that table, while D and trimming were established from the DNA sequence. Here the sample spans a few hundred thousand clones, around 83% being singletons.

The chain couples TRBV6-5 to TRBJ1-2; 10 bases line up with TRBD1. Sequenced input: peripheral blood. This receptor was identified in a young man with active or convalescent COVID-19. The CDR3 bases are TGTGCCAGCAGTTCGGACAGGGGGAAAGCTAACTATGGCTACACCTTC. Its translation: CASSSDRGKANYGYTF.